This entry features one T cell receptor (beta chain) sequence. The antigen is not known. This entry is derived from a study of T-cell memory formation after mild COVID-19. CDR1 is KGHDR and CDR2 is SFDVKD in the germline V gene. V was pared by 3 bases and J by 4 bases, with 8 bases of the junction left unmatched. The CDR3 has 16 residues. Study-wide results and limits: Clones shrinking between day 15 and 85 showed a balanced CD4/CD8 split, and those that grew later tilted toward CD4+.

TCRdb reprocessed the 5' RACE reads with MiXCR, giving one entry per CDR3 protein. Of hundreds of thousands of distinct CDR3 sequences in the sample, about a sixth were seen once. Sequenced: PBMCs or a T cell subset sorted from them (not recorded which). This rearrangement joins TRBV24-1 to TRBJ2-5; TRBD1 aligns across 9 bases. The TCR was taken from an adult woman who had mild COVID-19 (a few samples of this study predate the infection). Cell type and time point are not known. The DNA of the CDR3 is TGTGCCACCAGTGATACAGACAGGGGGGAAAGAGAGACCCAGTACTTC. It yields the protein CATSDTDRGERETQYF.